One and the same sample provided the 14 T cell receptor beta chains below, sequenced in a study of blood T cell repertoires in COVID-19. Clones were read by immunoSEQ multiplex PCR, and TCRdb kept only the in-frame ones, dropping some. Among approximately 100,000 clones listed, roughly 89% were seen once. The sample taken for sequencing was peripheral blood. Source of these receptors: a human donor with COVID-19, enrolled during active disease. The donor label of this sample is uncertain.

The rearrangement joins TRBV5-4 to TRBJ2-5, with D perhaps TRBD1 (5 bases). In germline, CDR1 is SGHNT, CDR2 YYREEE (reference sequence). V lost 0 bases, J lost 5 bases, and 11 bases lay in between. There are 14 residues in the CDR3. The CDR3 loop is CASSLEGSRETQYF. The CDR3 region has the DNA TGTGCCAGCAGCTTGGAGGGGTCCCGGGAGACCCAGTACTTC. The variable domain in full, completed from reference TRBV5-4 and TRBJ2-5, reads ETGVTQSPTHLIKTRGQQVTLRCSSQSGHNTVSWYQQALGQGPQFIFQYYREEENGRGNFPPRFSGLQFPNYSSELNVNALELDDSALYLCASSLEGSRETQYFGPGTRLLVL.

The DNA of the CDR3 is TGCAGCGTAACTAGGGGGCGCGGGACAGATACGCAGTATTTT. Translation gives CSVTRGRGTDTQYF. The rearrangement uses TRBV29-1 and TRBJ2-3, with 7 bases identical to TRBD1. CDR3 size: 14 residues. Trimming at V came to 6 bases and at J to 3 bases, leaving 9 bases not matched to a gene. Per the germline V gene, CDR1 is SQVTM and CDR2 is ANQGSEA.

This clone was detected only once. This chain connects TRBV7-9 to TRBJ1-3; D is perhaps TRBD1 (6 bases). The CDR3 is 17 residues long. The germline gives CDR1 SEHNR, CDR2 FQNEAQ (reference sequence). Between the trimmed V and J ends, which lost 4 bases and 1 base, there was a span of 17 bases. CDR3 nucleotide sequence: TGTGCCAGCAGCTCCAATGCGGGGGCCTTTTCTGGAAACACCATATATTTT. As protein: CASSSNAGAFSGNTIYF.

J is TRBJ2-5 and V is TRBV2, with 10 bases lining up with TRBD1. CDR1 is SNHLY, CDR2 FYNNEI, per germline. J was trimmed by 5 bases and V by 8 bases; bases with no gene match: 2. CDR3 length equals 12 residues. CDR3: CASRDRGETQYF. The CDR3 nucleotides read TGTGCCAGCCGGGACAGGGGTGAGACCCAGTACTTC.

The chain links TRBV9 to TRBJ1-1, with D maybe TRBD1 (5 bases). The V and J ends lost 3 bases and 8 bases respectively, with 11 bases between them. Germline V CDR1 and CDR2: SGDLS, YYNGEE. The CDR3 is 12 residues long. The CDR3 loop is CASSGSAGEAFF. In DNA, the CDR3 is TGTGCCAGCAGCGGTTCCGCAGGGGAAGCTTTCTTT. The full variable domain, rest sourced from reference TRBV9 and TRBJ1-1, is DSGVTQTPKHLITATGQRVTLRCSPRSGDLSVYWYQQSLDQGLQFLIQYYNGEERAKGNILERFSAQQFPDLHSELNLSSLELGDSALYFCASSGSAGEAFFGQGTRLTVV.

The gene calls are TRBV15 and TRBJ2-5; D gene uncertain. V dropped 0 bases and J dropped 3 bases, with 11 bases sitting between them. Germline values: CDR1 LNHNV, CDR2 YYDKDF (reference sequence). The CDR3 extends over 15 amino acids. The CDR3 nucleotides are TGTGCCACCAGCAGAGATGGGCTTCCCGAAGAGACCCAGTACTTC. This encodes CATSRDGLPEETQYF.

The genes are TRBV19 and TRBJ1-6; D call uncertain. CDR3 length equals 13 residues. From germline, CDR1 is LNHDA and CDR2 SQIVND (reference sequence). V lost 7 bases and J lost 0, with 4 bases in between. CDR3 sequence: CASKSSYNSPLHF. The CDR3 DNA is TGTGCCAGTAAGAGCTCCTATAATTCACCCCTCCACTTT.

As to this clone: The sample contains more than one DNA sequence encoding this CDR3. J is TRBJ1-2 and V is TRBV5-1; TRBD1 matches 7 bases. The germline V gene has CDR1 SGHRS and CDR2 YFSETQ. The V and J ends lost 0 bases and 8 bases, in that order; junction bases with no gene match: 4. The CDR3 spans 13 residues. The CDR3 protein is CASSLGQGEGYTF. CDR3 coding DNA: TGCGCCAGCAGCTTGGGACAGGGAGAAGGCTACACCTTC.

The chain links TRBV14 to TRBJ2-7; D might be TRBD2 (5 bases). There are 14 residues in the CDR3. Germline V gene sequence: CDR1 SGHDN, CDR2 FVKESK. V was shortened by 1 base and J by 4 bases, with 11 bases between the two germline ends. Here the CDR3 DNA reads TGTGCCAGCAGCCAAGGGGTCTGGGAGTACGAGCAGTACTTC. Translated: CASSQGVWEYEQYF.

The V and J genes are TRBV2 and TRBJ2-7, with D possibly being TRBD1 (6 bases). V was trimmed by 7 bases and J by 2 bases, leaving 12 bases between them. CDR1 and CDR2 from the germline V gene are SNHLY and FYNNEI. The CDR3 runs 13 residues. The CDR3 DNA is TGTGCCAGCACCCCGGACAGTACCTACGAGCAGTACTTC. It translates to CASTPDSTYEQYF.

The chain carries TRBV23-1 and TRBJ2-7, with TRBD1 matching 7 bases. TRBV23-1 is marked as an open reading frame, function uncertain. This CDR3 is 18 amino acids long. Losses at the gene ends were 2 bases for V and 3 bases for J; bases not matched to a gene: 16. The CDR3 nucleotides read TGCGCCAGCAGTCAACCCGGCATCAGGGACAGCCGGGGCTACGAGCAGTACTTC. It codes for CASSQPGIRDSRGYEQYF.

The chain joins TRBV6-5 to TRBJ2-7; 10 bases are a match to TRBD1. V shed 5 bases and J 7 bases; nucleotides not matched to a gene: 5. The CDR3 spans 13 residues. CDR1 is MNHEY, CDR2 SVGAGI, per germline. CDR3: CASSRTGGREQYF. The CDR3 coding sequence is TGTGCCAGCAGTAGGACAGGGGGTCGGGAGCAGTACTTC.

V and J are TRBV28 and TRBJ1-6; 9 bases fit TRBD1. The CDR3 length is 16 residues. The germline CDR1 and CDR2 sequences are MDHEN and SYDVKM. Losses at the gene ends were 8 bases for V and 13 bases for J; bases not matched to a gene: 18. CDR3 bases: TGTGCCAGCGGATCCAGCATGGGACAGGGAAATATCCCCCTCCACTTT. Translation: CASGSSMGQGNIPLHF.

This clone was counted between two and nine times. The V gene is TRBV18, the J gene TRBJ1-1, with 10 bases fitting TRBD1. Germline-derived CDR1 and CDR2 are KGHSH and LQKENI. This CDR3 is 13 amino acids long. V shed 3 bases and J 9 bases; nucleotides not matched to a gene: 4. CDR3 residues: CASSPDRGRKAFF. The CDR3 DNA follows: TGTGCCAGCTCACCGGACAGGGGGAGGAAAGCTTTCTTT.